This paragraph reports one TCR beta chain. Trimming took 4 bases from V and 4 from J, leaving 14 bases between them. The germline gives CDR1 KGHSH, CDR2 LQKENI. The CDR3 spans 16 residues. Assay: immunoSEQ multiplex PCR; the TCRdb copy retains only in-frame clones and omits some. This sample carries about 22,000 clones, over 70% of them seen once, and the ten largest clones take 36%. The data are from a study of OX40 agonist ivuxolimab in advanced cancers. Study details: Ivuxolimab, an agonist antibody against OX40 (CD134), was given to patients.

V usage is TRBV18 and J usage is TRBJ1-6; D is unresolved. This clonotype originated in an adult with an advanced solid tumor such as melanoma, head and neck, liver or kidney cancer. The specimen was CD4+ or CD8+ T cells sorted from blood, collected in a trial of the OX40 agonist ivuxolimab. The CDR3 DNA is TGTGCCAGCTCACGCACAAACAGAAGATATAATTCACCCCTCCACTTT. Translating it yields CASSRTNRRYNSPLHF.